The next 32 T cell receptor beta chains were all read from a single sample in a study of Graves' ophthalmopathy and Graves' hyperthyroidism. RNA transcripts provided the template for amplifying TCR beta CDR3 regions. The first-round RT-PCR employed HTBI primers together with the Qiagen OneStep RT-PCR kit. A multiplex PCR was then performed as the second round. TCRdb reprocessed the multiplex PCR reads via MiXCR and lists one record per CDR3 protein. The data show 500,000 to 600,000 distinct CDR3 sequences, less than 40% seen once. The sample was peripheral blood or thyroid tissue (not recorded which). Receptors were obtained from an adult man with Graves' hyperthyroidism.

This clonotype has at least ten counts. The chain carries TRBV5-1 and TRBJ2-7; 10 nucleotides line up with TRBD2. The trim removed 4 bases at V and 2 bases at J, leaving 9 bases unmatched. The germline V gene encodes CDR1 SGHRS and CDR2 YFSETQ. The CDR3 spans 16 residues. DNA of the CDR3: TGCGCCAGCAGCCTGGGACTAGCGAAGAGGGCCTACGAGCAGTACTTC. It is translated as CASSLGLAKRAYEQYF. The whole variable domain, remainder taken from reference TRBV5-1 and TRBJ2-7, is KAGVTQTPRYLIKTRGQQVTLSCSPISGHRSVSWYQQTPGQGLQFLFEYFSETQRNKGNFPGRFSGRQFSNSRSEMNVSTLELGDSALYLCASSLGLAKRAYEQYFGPGTRLTVT.

At least ten counts were recorded for this clonotype. The chain has TRBV9 and TRBJ2-7; D not certain. Germline-derived CDR1 and CDR2 are SGDLS and YYNGEE. This CDR3 has 14 residues. V was shortened by 0 bases and J by 2 bases, with 9 bases between the two germline ends. This chain's CDR3 is CASSVADGAYEQYF. The CDR3 DNA reads TGTGCCAGCAGCGTAGCGGATGGGGCCTACGAGCAGTACTTC.

V and J are TRBV5-1 and TRBJ2-3, with TRBD2 matching 8 bases. The CDR3 has 14 residues. With V trimmed by 0 bases and J by 9 bases, 6 bases remained unmatched. CDR1 and CDR2 (germline): SGHRS, YFSETQ. DNA of the CDR3: TGCGCCAGCAGCTTGGTAGGTAGCGGGGACACGCAGTATTTT. Residues: CASSLVGSGDTQYF.

In this sample, this clonotype turned up many times. This chain links TRBV5-8 with TRBJ2-5; a weak D match, TRBD1 (6 bases). V dropped 7 bases and J dropped 4 bases, with 20 bases sitting between them. Germline CDR1 reads SGHTS; CDR2 reads YDEGEE. The CDR3 spans 15 residues. The CDR3 reads CASGSRTGSGETQYF. CDR3 coding DNA: TGTGCCAGCGGATCGAGAACAGGGTCGGGAGAGACCCAGTACTTC.

The chain recombines TRBV2 with TRBJ1-4; D uncertain. Germline V gene data show CDR1 as SNHLY and CDR2 as FYNNEI. The germline V and J ends were trimmed by 4 bases and 3 bases, with 12 bases remaining between them. The CDR3 has 15 amino acids. The CDR3 sequence: CASSAEGHSNEKLFF. The CDR3 coding sequence is TGTGCCAGCAGTGCGGAAGGCCATTCTAATGAAAAACTGTTTTTT.

With respect to this clonotype: This clone may be a read error of a much larger clone one base away. This chain joins TRBV19 and TRBJ2-7; TRBD1 might be the D (6 bases). CDR3 length: 16 residues. Germline V gene lookup returns CDR1 LNHDA and CDR2 SQIVND (reference sequence). The V end lost 7 bases, the J end lost 0 bases, and 19 bases lay between the germline ends. CDR3 sequence reads: CASIQGRDGSSYEQYF. The CDR3 bases are TGTGCCAGTATACAGGGCAGGGATGGTAGCTCCTACGAGCAGTACTTC.

This clonotype appeared a few times. The chain links TRBV10-3 to TRBJ2-3; TRBD2 agrees at 7 bases. The CDR3 consists of 16 residues. After removal of 3 bases from V and 0 bases from J, the junction contained 6 bases not matched to a gene. Germline CDR1 reads ENHRY; CDR2 reads SYGVKD. Here the CDR3 reads CAISERTSRSTDTQYF. The DNA for the CDR3 is TGTGCCATCAGTGAAAGGACTAGTCGGAGCACAGATACGCAGTATTTT.

This clonotype was seen a few times. The chain uses TRBV7-9 and TRBJ2-3; D ambiguous. The V gene's germline CDR1 is SEHNR and CDR2 FQNEAQ (reference sequence). The CDR3 is 14 amino acids. V was trimmed by 5 bases and J by 3 bases, leaving 12 bases between them. The CDR3 coding sequence is TGTGCCAGCAGCCCCCTCGGCACTACAGATACGCAGTATTTT. It specifies CASSPLGTTDTQYF.

The DNA for the CDR3 is TGTGCCAGCAGTTCGTCAACAGGGGATGGCTACACCTTC. It encodes CASSSSTGDGYTF. The rearrangement uses TRBV12-3 or TRBV12-4 and TRBJ1-2, with TRBD1 matching 7 bases. This CDR3 is built from 13 residues. The J segment lost 6 bases and the V segment lost 4 bases, leaving 5 bases of the junction unmatched.

The CDR3 here is CASSLGAGRGGAEQYF. The CDR3 coding sequence is TGTGCCAGCAGCTTAGGTGCGGGGCGGGGGGGGGCTGAGCAGTACTTC. The rearrangement links TRBV7-9 to TRBJ2-7; 9 bases line up with TRBD2. Germline trimming cut 1 base from V and 7 bases from J; bases unmatched to any gene: 11. The CDR3 is 16 residues long. CDR1 is SEHNR and CDR2 is FQNEAQ in the germline V gene (reference sequence).

Regarding this clonotype: Just one base apart from a much larger clone, this may be a read error. The V gene is TRBV2, the J gene TRBJ2-7; 12 nucleotides match TRBD2. The ends lost 6 bases at V and 2 bases at J; junction bases unmatched: 2. Germline V gene sequence: CDR1 SNHLY, CDR2 FYNNEI. The CDR3 totals 14 residues. The CDR3 DNA reads as TGTGCCAGCAGACGGACTAGCGGGGCCTACGAGCAGTACTTC. It specifies CASRRTSGAYEQYF.

A word on this clonotype: A much larger clone differs from this one at a single base, so this may be a read error. This sequence joins TRBV5-6 and TRBJ2-7; 8 bases map to TRBD1. CDR1 and CDR2 from the germline V gene are SGHDT and YYEEEE. J lost 6 bases, V lost 0 bases, and 8 bases had no gene match. This CDR3 is built from 15 residues. The CDR3 is CASSLVRGLGGEQYF. The CDR3, as DNA: TGTGCCAGCAGCTTGGTCAGGGGGCTAGGGGGCGAGCAGTACTTC.

This clonotype was seen many times. The genes are TRBV13 and TRBJ2-7; TRBD2 might be the D (6 bases). Germline V gene sequence: CDR1 PRHDT, CDR2 FYEKMQ (reference sequence). CDR3 length: 13 residues. V was shortened by 6 bases and J by 2 bases, with 11 bases between the two germline ends. The CDR3 DNA follows: TGTGCCAGCAGGGAGGGACTCGCCTACGAGCAGTACTTC. Translating gives CASREGLAYEQYF.

This clonotype was seen many times. The rearrangement joins TRBV10-3 to TRBJ1-2, with 8 bases that match TRBD1. V was pared by 10 bases and J by 6 bases, with 13 bases of the junction left unmatched. Germline V gene lookup returns CDR1 ENHRY and CDR2 SYGVKD. This CDR3 spans 14 amino acids. CDR3 sequence reads: CATEPSGQGDGYTF. The CDR3 DNA follows: TGTGCCACCGAGCCCTCCGGACAGGGTGATGGCTACACCTTC.

This chain connects TRBV29-1 to TRBJ1-5; 7 bases are shared with TRBD1. The CDR3 contains 14 residues. Germline loops: CDR1 SQVTM, CDR2 ANQGSEA. The CDR3 protein is CSFRSGGNNQPQHF. The CDR3 DNA reads TGCAGTTTTCGGTCAGGGGGAAACAATCAGCCCCAGCATTTT.

This clonotype was picked up a small number of times. The chain employs TRBV12-3 or TRBV12-4 and TRBJ2-6, with D perhaps TRBD1 (7 bases). Trimming cost V 8 bases and J 0 bases, with 20 bases left between them. CDR3 length: 18 amino acids. The CDR3 nucleotides are TGTGCCAGCCTCGGGCGGGACAGCCATTTCTCTGGGGCCAACGTCCTGACTTTC. Amino acids: CASLGRDSHFSGANVLTF.

The chain has TRBV29-1 and TRBJ1-6; D gene unclear. CDR1 is SQVTM, CDR2 ANQGSEA, per germline. This CDR3 comprises 12 residues. Between the trimmed V and J ends, which lost 8 bases and 7 bases, there was a span of 12 bases. The CDR3 spells CSQARFNSPLHF. CDR3 DNA: TGCAGCCAAGCTCGGTTCAATTCACCCCTCCACTTT.

The chain combines TRBV7-2 with TRBJ1-2, with TRBD1 as a possible D gene (6 bases). This CDR3 is 15 amino acids long. From germline, CDR1 is SGHTA and CDR2 FQGNSA. The ends were cut back, 9 bases at V and 6 bases at J, with 23 bases in the middle. The CDR3, as DNA: TGTGCCAGTGGCGTTAGCGGGGGCCCCTACAATGGCTACACCTTC. Encoded protein: CASGVSGGPYNGYTF.

To note about this clonotype: A clone one base away is much larger, so this may be a read error. The chain combines TRBV7-9 with TRBJ1-1; 7 positions agree with TRBD1. Germline CDR1 is SEHNR and CDR2 is FQNEAQ (reference sequence). The CDR3 spans 15 residues. Trimming removed 1 base from V and 0 bases from J; junction bases left unmatched: 2. CDR3 coding DNA: TGTGCCAGCAGCTTAGGGGGACAGCTGAACACTGAAGCTTTCTTT. Residues: CASSLGGQLNTEAFF.

The table lists this clonotype with many counts. The V and J genes are TRBV29-1 and TRBJ2-7; TRBD1 agrees at 7 bases. J lost 1 base, V lost 4 bases, and 7 bases had no gene match. Germline CDR1 is SQVTM and CDR2 is ANQGSEA. CDR3 length: 14 amino acids. DNA for the CDR3: TGCAGCGTTGGTGCGACAGGGTATTCCTACGAGCAGTACTTC. It specifies CSVGATGYSYEQYF.

This clonotype has ten or more counts. The rearrangement joins TRBV5-1 to TRBJ1-1; a possible D gene is TRBD1 (5 bases). The CDR3 covers 14 residues. V dropped 4 bases and J dropped 8 bases, with 18 bases sitting between them. Germline lookup yields CDR1 SGHRS and CDR2 YFSETQ. CDR3 in DNA: TGCGCCAGCAGCGAGGGAGGGGCTCGCCTCGAAGCTTTCTTT. Its protein is CASSEGGARLEAFF.

This chain links TRBV15 with TRBJ1-4; D is perhaps TRBD1 (5 bases). From germline, CDR1 is LNHNV and CDR2 YYDKDF (reference sequence). The CDR3 is 15 amino acids. The V end was cut by 1 base, the J end by 5 bases, with 11 bases between. CDR3 in DNA: TGTGCCACCAGCAGAGCAGGGCTACGAAATGAAAAACTGTTTTTT. This sequence encodes CATSRAGLRNEKLFF.

The chain is built from TRBV24-1 and TRBJ2-2, with a possible D match to TRBD2 (6 bases). The CDR3 is 15 residues long. Germline V lookup: CDR1 KGHDR, CDR2 SFDVKD. Trimming took off 5 bases at V and 2 bases at J, with 11 bases between the two ends. The CDR3 region has the DNA TGTGCCACCAGTGGGCGGGGTGGAAACACCGGGGAGCTGTTTTTT. This codes for CATSGRGGNTGELFF.

With respect to this clonotype: It may be a read error: a sequence one base away is much more abundant. The CDR3 bases are TGTGCCAGCAGTCGCCTCAACAGGGGGAGAGGGGGCTACACCTTC. It yields the protein CASSRLNRGRGGYTF. V gene TRBV12-3 or TRBV12-4 combines with J gene TRBJ1-2, with 8 bases that match TRBD1. This CDR3 spans 15 amino acids. V dropped 5 bases and J dropped 8; count of bases not matched to a gene: 13.

V usage is TRBV5-1 and J usage is TRBJ1-1; 10 nucleotides agree with TRBD1. Germline V CDR1 and CDR2: SGHRS, YFSETQ. This CDR3 is 15 amino acids long. J gave up 1 base and V 6 bases, and 6 bases lay outside the gene matches. The CDR3 bases are TGCGCCAGCAAACTAGACAGGGGGCCGAACACTGAAGCTTTCTTT. Encoded protein: CASKLDRGPNTEAFF.

The chain couples TRBV12-3 or TRBV12-4 to TRBJ2-3; the D call may be TRBD1 or TRBD2 (5 bases each). This CDR3 comprises 14 residues. V was pared by 4 bases and J by 0 bases, with 8 bases between. The CDR3: CASSYEGSTDTQYF. CDR3 coding DNA: TGTGCCAGCAGTTACGAGGGGAGCACAGATACGCAGTATTTT.

The chain recombines TRBV7-9 with TRBJ2-5, with 8 nucleotides matching TRBD2. The germline V gene encodes CDR1 SEHNR and CDR2 FQNEAQ (reference sequence). Losses at the gene ends were 3 bases for V and 0 bases for J; bases not matched to a gene: 6. The CDR3 has 16 residues. CDR3 DNA sequence: TGTGCCAGCAGCTTGGACGGGGGGGGGGACCAAGAGACCCAGTACTTC. Its translation: CASSLDGGGDQETQYF.

In its sample, this clonotype was seen many times. The chain links TRBV5-5 to TRBJ2-7; no definite D call. The CDR3 has 13 amino acids. V was pared by 0 bases and J by 5 bases, with 9 bases between. CDR1 SGHKS and CDR2 YYEKEE come from the germline V gene (reference sequence). The CDR3 sequence is CASSLAGFHEQYF. In DNA form, the CDR3 reads TGTGCCAGCAGCTTGGCCGGGTTTCACGAGCAGTACTTC. The full variable domain, completed using reference TRBV5-5 and TRBJ2-7, is DAGVTQSPTHLIKTRGQQVTLRCSPISGHKSVSWYQQVLGQGPQFIFQYYEKEERGRGNFPDRFSARQFPNYSSELNVNALLLGDSALYLCASSLAGFHEQYFGPGTRLTVT.

At least ten counts were recorded for this clonotype. The V call is TRBV4-2, the J call TRBJ1-2, with TRBD1 matching over 8 bases. The CDR3 length is 13 residues. CDR1 LGHNA and CDR2 YNFKEQ come from the germline V gene. The V and J ends lost 10 bases and 6 bases, in that order; junction bases with no gene match: 10. Here the CDR3 DNA reads TGTGCCACCGGACCGCAGGGGGCGAATGGCTACACCTTC. It is translated as CATGPQGANGYTF.

This clonotype was observed many times. This chain uses TRBV7-9 with TRBJ2-2, with 7 bases fitting TRBD1. The CDR3 contains 13 residues. Losses at the gene ends were 6 bases for V and 8 bases for J; bases not matched to a gene: 6. From germline, CDR1 is SEHNR and CDR2 FQNEAQ (reference sequence). This CDR3 reads CASSPGGRGELFF. In DNA form, the CDR3 reads TGTGCCAGCAGTCCAGGGGGTCGTGGGGAGCTGTTTTTT. Variable domain in full (rest from reference TRBV7-9 and TRBJ2-2): DTGVSQNPRHKITKRGQNVTFRCDPISEHNRLYWYRQTLGQGPEFLTYFQNEAQLEKSRLLSDRFSAERPKGSFSTLEIQRTEQGDSAMYLCASSPGGRGELFFGEGSRLTVL.

This chain connects TRBV29-1 to TRBJ2-5; D not resolved. The CDR3 has 12 residues. Germline assignment: CDR1 SQVTM and CDR2 ANQGSEA. Trimming pared 4 bases from V and 4 bases from J, leaving 10 bases between. CDR3 residues: CSVATAGETQYF. CDR3 in DNA: TGCAGCGTTGCGACTGCTGGAGAGACCCAGTACTTC.

This sequence joins TRBV7-2 and TRBJ2-7; TRBD2 agrees at 11 bases. Germline CDR1 and CDR2: SGHTA and FQGNSA. CDR3 length: 15 residues. After removal of 5 bases from V and 8 bases from J, the junction contained 11 bases not matched to a gene. The CDR3 coding sequence is TGTGCCAGCAGCCACCCTAGCGGGAGGAGGGACAAGCAGTACTTC. Translated: CASSHPSGRRDKQYF.